Listed below are T cell receptor beta chains from one sample, sequenced in a study of shared clonotypes between healthy human individuals. Clones were sequenced by immunoSEQ multiplex PCR, and TCRdb holds only the in-frame ones, with some missing. The sample has about 2.4 million clones; roughly 93% are singletons. Sequenced: naive CD4+ T cells from PBMCs. These receptors all come from a man aged 18 to 30 in good health. Some clones in this sample may be carry-over from other donors' samples. The CDR3 runs from the conserved cysteine through the conserved F or W. Fields, in order: J gene, clone size, D gene, V gene, CDR3 DNA, CDR3 protein. The D gene is left open where the match is weak. The size field is filled for only some rows; it gives once, few, many or a size class.

>TRBJ2-3|NA|TRBD2|TRBV19
TGTGCCAGTAGTCAGGGACTAGCGGTGCGCACAGATACGCAGTATTTT
CASSQGLAVRTDTQYF
>TRBJ2-3|NA|NA|TRBV5-1
TGCGCCAGCAGCTTGGCCGGGGATGAAGATACGCAGTATTTT
CASSLAGDEDTQYF
>TRBJ2-7|NA|TRBD1|TRBV7-6
TGTGCCAGCAGCTTAGATGGTACGGACAGGGAGAACTTC
CASSLDGTDRENF
>TRBJ2-7|NA|TRBD1|TRBV25-1
TGTGCCAGCAGTTCTGGACAGGGCAGGGAGCAGTACTTC
CASSSGQGREQYF
>TRBJ2-1|NA|TRBD2|TRBV29-1
TGCAGCGTAGGAGCGGGAGTGATTTACAATGAGCAGTTCTTC
CSVGAGVIYNEQFF
>TRBJ2-5|NA|NA|TRBV29-1
TGCAGCGCGGAGTTCGGGGGCCAAGAGACCCAGTACTTC
CSAEFGGQETQYF
>TRBJ2-1|NA|TRBD2|TRBV28
TGTGCCAGCAGTTACAGCGGGAGGCCGACCTACAATGAGCAGTTCTTC
CASSYSGRPTYNEQFF
>TRBJ1-3|NA|TRBD1|TRBV7-2
TGTGCCAGCAGTTCGACAGGGGGCGAAAACACCATATATTTT
CASSSTGGENTIYF
>TRBJ1-5|NA|NA|TRBV30
TGTGCCTGGAGTGAAGACAGCAATCAGCCCCAGCATTTT
CAWSEDSNQPQHF
>TRBJ2-7|NA|TRBD1|TRBV19
TGCGGACAGGGGTCTCCCTACGAGCAGTACTTC
CGQGSPYEQYF
>TRBJ2-7|NA|NA|TRBV11-2
TGTGCCAGCAGCCGTCAATGGGCAGAGAGAATCGCCGAGCAGTACTTC
CASSRQWAERIAEQYF
>TRBJ2-7|once|TRBD1|TRBV9
TGTGCCAGCAGCGTCTTAAGGACAGGGAACGAGCAGTACTTC
CASSVLRTGNEQYF
>TRBJ2-7|NA|NA|TRBV7-2
TGTGCCAGCAGCATGCAGGGTTTCTACGAGCAGTACTTC
CASSMQGFYEQYF
>TRBJ2-3|NA|TRBD2|TRBV29-1
TGCAGCACTCAGGGGACTAGCGAGAGCACAGATACGCAGTATTTT
CSTQGTSESTDTQYF
>TRBJ2-1|NA|TRBD2|TRBV9
TGTGCCAGCAGCGTAGTAGGGACTAGCGGTTACAATGAGCAGTTCTTC
CASSVVGTSGYNEQFF
>TRBJ2-6|NA|TRBD1|TRBV2
TGTGCCAGCAGTGGGACAGGCTCTGGGGCCAACGTCCTGACTTTC
CASSGTGSGANVLTF
>TRBJ1-2|once|TRBD1|TRBV6-6
TGTGCCAGCAGGGACAGGGAGGACTATGGCTACACCTTC
CASRDREDYGYTF
>TRBJ1-2|NA|TRBD1|TRBV7-9
TGTGCCTCCTTACCGGCGGACAGGAATTATGGCTACACCTTC
CASLPADRNYGYTF
>TRBJ2-7|NA|NA|TRBV5-4
TGTGCCAGCAGGTACGGGACGCATCTTTCGGACGAGCAGTACTTC
CASRYGTHLSDEQYF
>TRBJ2-5|once|TRBD1|TRBV4-1
TGCGCCAGCAGCCAAGTAGGAAACAGGGGGCGGAGGAGGGAGACCCAGTACTTC
CASSQVGNRGRRRETQYF
>TRBJ2-7|once|NA|TRBV19
TGTGCCAGTAGTATAAGTAGCAGGGCCACCTACGAGCAGTACTTC
CASSISSRATYEQYF
>TRBJ1-1|NA|TRBD1|TRBV6-5
TGTGCCAGCAGGTTAAACAGGGGTATGGGTGCTGAAGCTTTCTTT
CASRLNRGMGAEAFF
>TRBJ1-2|NA|NA|TRBV4-3
TGCGCCAGCAGCCAAGATTGGGGACATCCTAGAGGCTACACCTTC
CASSQDWGHPRGYTF
>TRBJ2-1|NA|NA|TRBV7-3
TGTGCCAGCAGTTTTGGGGGAGGCGGATCGAGCTCCTACAATGAGCAGTTCTTC
CASSFGGGGSSSYNEQFF
>TRBJ2-2|few|TRBD1|TRBV4-1
TGCGCCAGCAGCTCGCGGAGGGGACAGGGGGACGCCGGGGAGCTGTTTTTT
CASSSRRGQGDAGELFF
>TRBJ2-4|NA|TRBD1|TRBV28
TGTGCCAGCAGTCAGGGGGCCATGGGGCTAGGAAAAAACATTCAGTACTTC
CASSQGAMGLGKNIQYF
>TRBJ2-6|NA|NA|TRBV28
TGTGCCAGCAACCCGGGCCCCTCTGGGGCCAACGTCCTGACTTTC
CASNPGPSGANVLTF
>TRBJ2-5|NA|NA|TRBV5-1
TGCGCCAGCAGCTTGAGAGGTAGCGGTGGGACATACCAAGAGACCCAGTACTTC
CASSLRGSGGTYQETQYF
>TRBJ2-2|NA|NA|TRBV11-2
TGTGCCAGCTCAATCACCGGGGAGCTGTTTTTT
CASSITGELFF
>TRBJ1-2|NA|NA|TRBV7-9
TGTGCCAGCAGCTTGGCGGGGATAGTCTATGGCTACACCTTC
CASSLAGIVYGYTF
>TRBJ2-5|NA|NA|TRBV25-1
TGTGCCAGCAGTGAATATCGGGGTTTGTCTGAGACCCAGTACTTC
CASSEYRGLSETQYF
>TRBJ2-3|NA|TRBD1|TRBV10-1
TGCGCCAGCAGTGAAGGACAGGCTAGCACAGATACGCAGTATTTT
CASSEGQASTDTQYF
>TRBJ2-5|NA|NA|TRBV9
TGTGCCAGCAGCCAGGGAAGTGCGGGGGAGACCCAGTACTTC
CASSQGSAGETQYF
>TRBJ1-2|NA|NA|TRBV28
TGTGCCAGCAGCGCCCAATCACAGGGAGGGAATGGCTACACCTTC
CASSAQSQGGNGYTF
>TRBJ2-6|NA|NA|TRBV5-1
TGCGCCAGCAGCTCCACGGGACCGACCTCTGGGGCCAACGTCCTGACTTTC
CASSSTGPTSGANVLTF
>TRBJ2-5|NA|NA|TRBV5-5
TGTGCCAGCAGCTTGAGGGACCCTCAAGAGACCCAGTACTTC
CASSLRDPQETQYF
>TRBJ2-1|NA|TRBD2|TRBV7-2
TGTGCCAGCAGCCGACTAGCGGGAGGGCCCAATGAGCAGTTCTTC
CASSRLAGGPNEQFF
>TRBJ2-3|NA|NA|TRBV7-6
TGTGCCAGCAGCTTAGCAGACCGGCAGTATTTT
CASSLADRQYF
>TRBJ2-6|NA|NA|TRBV10-3
TGTGCCATCAGTGCCATGACAAGGGTAGCTGGGGCCAACGTCCTGACTTTC
CAISAMTRVAGANVLTF
>TRBJ2-1|NA|NA|TRBV4-3
TGCGCCAGCAGCCAAGCCTCAAGCACCTACAATGAGCAGTTCTTC
CASSQASSTYNEQFF
>TRBJ2-5|NA|NA|TRBV9
TGTGCCAGCAGCCCCGGGGGAATAGAAGAGACCCAGTACTTC
CASSPGGIEETQYF
>TRBJ2-7|NA|TRBD1|TRBV11-2
TGTGCCAGCAGCTCCAGGGGGCGCGGGTACGAGCAGTACTTC
CASSSRGRGYEQYF
>TRBJ1-3|NA|NA|TRBV18
TGTGCCAGCTCACAATATTGGGGAAACACCATATATTTT
CASSQYWGNTIYF
>TRBJ2-2|NA|NA|TRBV10-1
TGCGCCAGCAGACCTACGCTAGGTCCCGGGGAGCTGTTTTTT
CASRPTLGPGELFF
>TRBJ1-4|NA|NA|TRBV7-9
TGTGCCAGCAGCTTACGGTCGCGCACAACTAATGAAAAACTGTTTTTT
CASSLRSRTTNEKLFF
>TRBJ2-7|NA|NA|TRBV2
TGTGCCAGCGAAATGGGAGGATCCTACGAGCAGTACTTC
CASEMGGSYEQYF